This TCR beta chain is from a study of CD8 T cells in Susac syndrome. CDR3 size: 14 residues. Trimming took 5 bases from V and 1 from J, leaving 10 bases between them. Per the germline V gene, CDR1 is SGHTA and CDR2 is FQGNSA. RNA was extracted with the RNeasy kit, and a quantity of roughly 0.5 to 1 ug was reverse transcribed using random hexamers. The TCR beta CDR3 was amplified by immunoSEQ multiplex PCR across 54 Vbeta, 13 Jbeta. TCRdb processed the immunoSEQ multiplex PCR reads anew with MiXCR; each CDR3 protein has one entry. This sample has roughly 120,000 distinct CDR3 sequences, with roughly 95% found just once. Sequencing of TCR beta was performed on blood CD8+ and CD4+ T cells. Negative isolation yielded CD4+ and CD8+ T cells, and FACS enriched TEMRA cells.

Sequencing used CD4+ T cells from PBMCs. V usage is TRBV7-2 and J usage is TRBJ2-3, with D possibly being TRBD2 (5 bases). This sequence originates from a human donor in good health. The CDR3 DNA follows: TGTGCCAGCAGCCCTGTCGGGGGCACAGATACGCAGTATTTT. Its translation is CASSPVGGTDTQYF.